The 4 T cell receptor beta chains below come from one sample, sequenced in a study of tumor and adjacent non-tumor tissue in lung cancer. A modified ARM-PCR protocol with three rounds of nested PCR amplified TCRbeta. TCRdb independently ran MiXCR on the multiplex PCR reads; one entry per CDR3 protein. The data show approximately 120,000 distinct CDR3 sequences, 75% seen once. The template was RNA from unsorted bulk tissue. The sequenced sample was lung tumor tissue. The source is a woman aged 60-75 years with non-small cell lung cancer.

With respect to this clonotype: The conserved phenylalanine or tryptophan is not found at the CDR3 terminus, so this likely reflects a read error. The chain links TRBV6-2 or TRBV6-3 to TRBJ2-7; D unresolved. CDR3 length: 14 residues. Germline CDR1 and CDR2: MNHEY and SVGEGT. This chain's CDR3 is CVSSCTGNGDEQYL. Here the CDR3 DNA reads TGTGTCAGCAGTTGTACGGGTAATGGGGACGAGCAGTACCTC.

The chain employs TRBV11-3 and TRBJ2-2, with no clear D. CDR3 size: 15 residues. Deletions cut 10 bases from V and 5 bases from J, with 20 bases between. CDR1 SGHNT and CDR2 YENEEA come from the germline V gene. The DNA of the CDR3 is TGTGCCATCCGGTCTCGGTACGGCCAGACCGGGGAGCTGTTTTTT. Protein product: CAIRSRYGQTGELFF. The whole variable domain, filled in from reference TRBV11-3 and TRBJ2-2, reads EAGVVQSPRYKIIEKKQPVAFWCNPISGHNTLYWYLQNLGQGPELLIRYENEEAVDDSQLPKDRFSAERLKGVDSTLKIQPAELGDSAVYLCAIRSRYGQTGELFFGEGSRLTVL.

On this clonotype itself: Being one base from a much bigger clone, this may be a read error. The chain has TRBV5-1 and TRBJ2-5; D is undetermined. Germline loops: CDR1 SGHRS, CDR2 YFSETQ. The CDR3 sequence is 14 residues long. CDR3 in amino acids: CASCLKGSQETQYF. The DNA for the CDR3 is TGCGCCAGCTGCTTGAAGGGAAGCCAAGAGACCCAGTACTTC. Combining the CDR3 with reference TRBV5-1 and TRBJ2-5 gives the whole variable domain KAGVTQTPRYLIKTRGQQVTLSCSPISGHRSVSWYQQTPGQGLQFLFEYFSETQRNKGNFPGRFSGRQFSNSRSEMNVSTLELGDSALYLCASCLKGSQETQYFGPGTRLLVL.

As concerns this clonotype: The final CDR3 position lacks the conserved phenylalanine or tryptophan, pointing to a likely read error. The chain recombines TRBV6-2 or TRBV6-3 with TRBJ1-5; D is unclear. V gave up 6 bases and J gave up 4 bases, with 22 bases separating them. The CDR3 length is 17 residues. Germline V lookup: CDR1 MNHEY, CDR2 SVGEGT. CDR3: CASSPSNYGSPNQPQHI. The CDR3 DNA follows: TGTGCCAGCAGCCCATCGAACTACGGGTCTCCGAATCAGCCCCAGCATATT.